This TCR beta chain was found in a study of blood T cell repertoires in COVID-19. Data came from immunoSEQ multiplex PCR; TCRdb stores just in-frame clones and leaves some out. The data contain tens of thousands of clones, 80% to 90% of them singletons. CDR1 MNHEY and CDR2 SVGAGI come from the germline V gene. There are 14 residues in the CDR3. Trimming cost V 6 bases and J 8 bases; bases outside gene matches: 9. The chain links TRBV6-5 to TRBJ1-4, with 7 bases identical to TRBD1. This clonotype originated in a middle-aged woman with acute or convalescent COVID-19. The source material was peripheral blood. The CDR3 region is CASRTGSEYEKLFF. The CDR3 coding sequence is TGTGCCAGCAGGACAGGGAGTGAGTACGAAAAACTGTTTTTT.